The next 2 T cell receptor beta chains were all read from a single sample in a study of cytomegalovirus exposure and HLA in healthy donors. The primer mix had 60 Vbeta and 13 Jbeta primers. The repertoire was sequenced with immunoSEQ multiplex PCR; TCRdb's copy has only in-frame clones and lacks some. The data hold roughly 100,000 clones, with 78% observed a single time. Input material: PBMCs. These receptors were obtained from a woman aged 60-75 years in good health and CMV-seronegative.

The chain couples TRBV5-6 to TRBJ2-7; 7 bases align to TRBD1. Looked up from germline, CDR1 is SGHDT and CDR2 is YYEEEE. V lost 3 bases, J lost 6 bases, and 9 bases stayed unmatched. The CDR3 covers 14 residues. The DNA of the CDR3 is TGTGCCAGCAGCTCCTGGCTGACAGGGACCGAGCAGTACTTC. Its translation is CASSSWLTGTEQYF. The full variable domain, in which reference TRBV5-6 and TRBJ2-7 provide the parts outside the CDR3, is DAGVTQSPTHLIKTRGQQVTLRCSPKSGHDTVSWYQQALGQGPQFIFQYYEEEERQRGNFPDRFSGHQFPNYSSELNVNALLLGDSALYLCASSSWLTGTEQYFGPGTRLTVT.

V usage is TRBV4-1 and J usage is TRBJ1-4; D unclear. Trimming cost V 1 base and J 4 bases, with 16 bases left between them. CDR1 is MGHRA and CDR2 is YSYEKL in the germline V gene. This CDR3 has 17 residues. The CDR3 bases are TGCGCCAGCAGCCAAGTTAGGACCGGGGAAGGTAATGAAAAACTGTTTTTT. As protein: CASSQVRTGEGNEKLFF.